This TCR beta chain comes out of a study of shared clonotypes between healthy human individuals. The germline V and J ends were trimmed by 6 bases and 6 bases, with 12 bases remaining between them. CDR1 is MGHDK and CDR2 is SYGVNS in the germline V gene. The CDR3 has 13 amino acids. Libraries were prepared by immunoSEQ multiplex PCR; TCRdb keeps only in-frame clonotypes and omits some of them. Seen here are about 480,000 clones, 60% to 80% observed once, and the top ten hold 12%. The sequence was obtained from a woman aged 40 to 49 in good health. Some clones in this sample may be carry-over from other donors' samples. V gene TRBV25-1 combines with J gene TRBJ2-4; weak D call: TRBD2 (6 bases). The sequencing sample was made of PBMCs. The CDR3 loop is CASRSGLANIQYF. CDR3 coding DNA: TGTGCCAGCAGGTCGGGACTCGCAAACATTCAGTACTTC.